This T cell receptor (beta chain) was captured by sequencing in a study of shared clonotypes between healthy human individuals. This clone was recorded only once. Authors' analysis steps: Filtering was not the same, since immunoSEQ gave junction-only sequences without quality scores. Clones were sequenced by immunoSEQ multiplex PCR, and TCRdb holds only the in-frame ones, with some missing. V and J calls plus clone size are reproduced from that table; the DNA served to infer D and trimming. Among about 700,000 clones listed, over 65% were seen once. The receptor's source is a woman aged 25 to 39 in good health. Sequencing was performed on memory CD4+ T cells sorted from blood. Subset reported: CD45RA-negative fraction.

The CDR3 coding sequence is TGTGCCAGCAGCCAAGACCAGGGCGCGGGATCGAATAATGAGCAGTTCTTC. The encoded protein is CASSQDQGAGSNNEQFF. This chain uses TRBV4-2 with TRBJ2-1; perhaps TRBD2 as D (6 bases). The germline V gene has CDR1 LGHNA and CDR2 YNFKEQ. The length of the CDR3 is 17 residues. V gave up 0 bases and J gave up 7 bases, with 19 bases separating them.